The entry below describes one TCR beta chain. Its antigen is as yet unknown. The data belong to a study of cytomegalovirus exposure and HLA in healthy donors. Findings and limits, study-wide: Another analysis was done later, and it associated approximately 18,000 TCR beta sequences with HLA alleles at 0.05 false discovery rate.

In the PCR, 60 Vbeta and 13 Jbeta primers were used. TCRdb's table, derived via immunoSEQ multiplex PCR, lists solely in-frame clones and lacks some. The data show roughly 120,000 clones, 76% seen once. Germline CDR1 is LNHNV and CDR2 is YYDKDF (reference sequence). The CDR3 runs to 14 residues. Trimming cost V 5 bases and J 8 bases; bases outside gene matches: 8. This TCR derives from a man between 50 and 59 years old in good health and CMV-seronegative. The sequencing sample was made of PBMCs. The rearrangement joins TRBV15 to TRBJ1-4, with 7 bases that match TRBD1. The CDR3 loop reads CATSPDRVGEKLFF. DNA for the CDR3: TGTGCCACCAGCCCAGACAGGGTAGGGGAAAAACTGTTTTTT.